This entry lists 5 T cell receptor beta chains sequenced from one sample in a study of beta chain features in type 1 diabetes. General study points: Moderately but significantly shorter TCRB CDR3s were found in Type 1 diabetes patients in all four CD4+ subsets.

Expressed TCRB transcripts were sequenced, since all the RNA that had been isolated was reverse transcribed. Produced via immunoSEQ multiplex PCR; TCRdb's table is partial and in-frame only. The data show more than 250,000 clones, roughly 21% seen once. For these receptors, no antigen is known. Sequencing was carried out using naive CD4+ T cells from blood. The receptors come from a woman in her forties with type 1 diabetes.

CDR3 residues: CASSPLSLSRELFF. The CDR3 region has the DNA TGTGCCAGCAGCCCCCTTTCACTGTCGAGGGAGCTGTTTTTT. This chain links TRBV7-9 with TRBJ2-2; D remains ambiguous. CDR1 is SEHNR, CDR2 FQNEAQ, per germline (reference sequence). The V end was cut by 5 bases, the J end by 9 bases, with 16 bases between. There are 14 residues in the CDR3.

This clone occurred a few times. The DNA for the CDR3 is TGTGCCAGCAGCTTACGAGCGGGGGTGTACAATGAGCAGTTCTTC. Translating gives CASSLRAGVYNEQFF. This chain links TRBV7-2 with TRBJ2-1; 8 bases agree with TRBD2. The CDR3 runs 15 residues. J lost 4 bases, V lost 2 bases, and 4 bases had no gene match. CDR1 SGHTA and CDR2 FQGNSA come from the germline V gene.

This clone has a handful of counts. The chain joins TRBV29-1 to TRBJ2-5; D not resolved. Trimming removed 5 bases at V and 2 bases at J, with 12 bases between. The CDR3 sequence is 13 residues long. Germline V gene data show CDR1 as SQVTM and CDR2 as ANQGSEA. This CDR3 is CSVCFAAQETQYF. CDR3 sequence (DNA): TGCAGCGTTTGCTTTGCGGCTCAAGAGACCCAGTACTTC. Full variable domain (missing parts from reference TRBV29-1 and TRBJ2-5): SAVISQKPSRDICQRGTSLTIQCQVDSQVTMMFWYRQQPGQSLTLIATANQGSEATYESGFVIDKFPISRPNLTFSTLTVSNMSPEDSSIYLCSVCFAAQETQYFGPGTRLLVL.

The rearrangement joins TRBV6-6 to TRBJ2-4, with 8 positions matching TRBD1. Germline CDR1 is MNHNY and CDR2 is SVGAGI (reference sequence). V shed 3 bases, J shed 2 bases, and the junction held 6 bases outside the gene matches. The CDR3 has 16 residues. The CDR3 protein is CASSYRPGGPKNIQYF. CDR3 nucleotide sequence: TGTGCCAGCAGTTATCGACCAGGGGGCCCCAAAAACATTCAGTACTTC.

The chain links TRBV7-2 to TRBJ2-3; TRBD2 matches 7 bases. After removal of 1 base from V and 0 bases from J, the junction contained 10 bases not matched to a gene. Germline V CDR1 and CDR2: SGHTA, FQGNSA. CDR3 size: 18 residues. The CDR3, as DNA: TGTGCCAGCAGCTTAGAGCAGGCCAGCGGGGTTAGCACAGATACGCAGTATTTT. Its translation: CASSLEQASGVSTDTQYF.